The source of this TCR beta chain is a study of T cells after posttransplantation cyclophosphamide. Whole-study results and caveats: Donor-recipient repertoire similarity was low at 1-2 months, rising over year one. Blood and skin or GI T cell repertoires showed limited TRB overlap.

Profiling relied on immunoSEQ multiplex PCR, and the TCRdb table lists in-frame clones only, not all of them. The sample lists thousands of clones, roughly 76% occurring once. A few counts support this clone. The antigen is unknown. Busulfan-fludarabine conditioning, marrow transplant, and cyclophosphamide on days +3 and +4 were administered. This specimen was PBMCs, taken after allogeneic stem cell transplant with posttransplant cyclophosphamide. The clonotype comes from a male patient between 60 and 69 years old who received an allogeneic stem cell transplant from an unrelated donor, was CMV-positive, and had no GVHD. Some T cells may be the graft donor's.

Written as DNA, the CDR3 is TGCGCCAGCACCCGAGGGGGACAGTCGATTGTCGCGAACACTGAAGCTTTCTTT. Residues: CASTRGGQSIVANTEAFF. This sequence joins TRBV5-1 and TRBJ1-1; 7 bases map to TRBD1. CDR3 length: 18 residues. Per germline, CDR1 SGHRS and CDR2 YFSETQ. Unmatched junction bases numbered 18, after V lost 6 bases and J lost 1 base.